This T cell receptor (beta chain) stems from a study of cytomegalovirus exposure and HLA in healthy donors. At the level of the study: Out of several hundred genotyped donors, about 81% belonged to the Caucasian-associated ancestry cluster. Broader study findings: Cytomegalovirus-associated TCR beta chains were listed, numbering some 170. Reports state that TCR beta sequences accurately predicted most subjects' HLA-A and HLA-B alleles. Diagnosis of cytomegalovirus status made by the classifier reportedly showed high specificity and sensitivity.

The CDR3 sequence is 11 residues long. Trimming took 6 bases from V and 3 from J, leaving 5 bases between them. Germline loops: CDR1 ENHRY, CDR2 SYGVKD. Amplification used 60 Vbeta primers and 13 Jbeta primers. Some clones are missing from TCRdb's copy, which holds only in-frame ones; the method was immunoSEQ multiplex PCR. The repertoire holds about 160,000 clones, with roughly 85% as singletons. This clone was recorded a few times. Its specificity is unknown. The rearrangement joins TRBV10-3 to TRBJ1-1; D call uncertain. Sequenced sample: PBMCs. The sequence was collected from a male donor in good health and CMV-seropositive. The CDR3 spells CAIRADTEAFF. The CDR3 nucleotides are TGTGCCATCAGGGCGGACACTGAAGCTTTCTTT.